These 4 T cell receptor beta chains originate from one sample sequenced in a study of PD-1 blockade in classical Hodgkin lymphoma. Every patient relapsed after autologous stem cell transplantation, and brentuximab vedotin exposure varied. Method: immunoSEQ multiplex PCR; TCRdb's copy keeps in-frame clones and lacks some. The repertoire holds under 30,000 clones, with roughly 76% as singletons. Sequences were derived from peripheral blood mononuclear cells (PBMCs), sampled before the second cycle of nivolumab. The source of these receptors is a human donor with classical Hodgkin lymphoma.

The chain combines TRBV6-5 with TRBJ2-5, with 10 bases fitting TRBD2. V was pared by 7 bases and J by 4 bases, with 9 bases of the junction left unmatched. The germline V gene has CDR1 MNHEY and CDR2 SVGAGI. This CDR3 has 15 amino acids. Here the CDR3 DNA reads TGTGCCAGCAAAAAAATAGCGGGGGGCGGAGAGACCCAGTACTTC. Encoded protein: CASKKIAGGGETQYF.

The chain employs TRBV7-6 and TRBJ2-1; D might be TRBD1 (7 bases). Trimming removed 5 bases at V and 5 bases at J, with 16 bases between. This CDR3 region has 15 residues. Germline values: CDR1 SGHVS, CDR2 FNYEAQ. CDR3 nucleotides: TGTGCCAGCAGCCCCGTCAGGGGGGCAGACAATGAGCAGTTCTTC. Translation gives CASSPVRGADNEQFF.

The rearrangement links TRBV5-4 to TRBJ2-2; D is unresolved. The CDR3 sequence is 13 residues long. The V gene lost 4 bases and the J gene lost 3 bases, with 7 bases spanning the gap. The germline gives CDR1 SGHNT, CDR2 YYREEE (reference sequence). DNA of the CDR3: TGTGCCAGCAGCCCCTACTACACCGGGGAGCTGTTTTTT. It specifies CASSPYYTGELFF.

The rearrangement uses TRBV5-4 and TRBJ2-5; D may be TRBD1 or TRBD2 (5 bases each). Germline V gene sequence: CDR1 SGHNT, CDR2 YYREEE (reference sequence). This CDR3 comprises 13 residues. V dropped 3 bases and J dropped 4 bases, with 10 bases sitting between them. CDR3 residues: CASSSTRGETQYF. CDR3 bases: TGTGCCAGCAGCTCTACTAGGGGAGAGACCCAGTACTTC.